This entry is about one T cell receptor beta chain. This clonotype was recorded at least ten times. Its specific antigen is unknown. No base quality information exists; no much larger clone differs at one position. TCRdb names Illumina HiSeq 1500 as the instrument used. TCRdb applied fastp at Q25 and MiXCR to the public reads, then kept only in-frame beta chains. Each entry merges the rows of one CDR3 protein and shows their most common DNA and genes. Counted in this sample were about 360,000 distinct CDR3 sequences; over 15% of them appeared once. In total, the top ten clones hold approximately 10% of the sample. This entry belongs to a study of T cell repertoires in cytomegalovirus infection (dated by TCRdb to between 2017 and 2020). About the investigation overall: Donor HLA type was relevant to the analysis, as public TCR beta signatures indicated carriage of CMV infection together with the matching HLA type.

The V end gives up 8 bases and the J end 9 bases, leaving 10 bases in the junction not matched to a gene. Inclusive of the bounding cysteine and phenylalanine, the CDR3 is 13 residues long. Only the CDR3 region is kept as DNA, spanning 39 bases read in frame from base 1. According to the germline V gene, CDR1 reads SGHTA and CDR2 reads FQGNSA. Study-level results and caveats: In both this cohort and an independent cohort of some 350 donors, the cumulative frequency of public TCR beta family members distinguished carriers of CMV infection plus the relevant HLA type. The ex vivo response was dominated by HLA-C-restricted CMV-specific TCR beta clonotypes, which also provided the single most frequent clonotype in two of eight donors.

Here the chain combines TRBV7-2 and TRBJ2-1; 7 junctional bases match TRBD2. Sequenced sample: PBMCs. The TCR originated in a human donor in good health (CMV status not recorded). Some clones in this sample may be carry-over from other donors' samples. The CDR3 protein: CASSSGMLGEQFF. The nucleotides read TGTGCCAGCTCAAGCGGGATGCTTGGTGAGCAGTTCTTC.